This TCR beta chain was sequenced in a study of patients and donors after allogeneic stem cell transplantation. In TCRdb, the RT-PCR reads were re-called with MiXCR into one record per CDR3 protein. The sample lists hundreds of thousands of distinct CDR3 sequences, roughly 16% seen once, with around 7.2% in the top ten. This clonotype turned up a few times. The CDR3 contains 12 residues. The germline V and J ends were trimmed by 4 bases and 4 bases, with 8 bases remaining between them. Germline lookup yields CDR1 SEHNR and CDR2 FQNEAQ (reference sequence). The rearrangement links TRBV7-9 to TRBJ2-7; D remains unclear. The TCR originated in a human donor who was either an allogeneic HSCT recipient or a stem cell or donor lymphocyte infusion donor (not recorded which). It is not recorded whose cells these are; they may come from a transplant donor. Sequenced input: blood, either unsorted or a sorted T cell fraction (not recorded which). This CDR3 is CASSSPGYEQYF. The CDR3 nucleotides are TGTGCCAGCAGCTCCCCCGGTTACGAGCAGTACTTC.